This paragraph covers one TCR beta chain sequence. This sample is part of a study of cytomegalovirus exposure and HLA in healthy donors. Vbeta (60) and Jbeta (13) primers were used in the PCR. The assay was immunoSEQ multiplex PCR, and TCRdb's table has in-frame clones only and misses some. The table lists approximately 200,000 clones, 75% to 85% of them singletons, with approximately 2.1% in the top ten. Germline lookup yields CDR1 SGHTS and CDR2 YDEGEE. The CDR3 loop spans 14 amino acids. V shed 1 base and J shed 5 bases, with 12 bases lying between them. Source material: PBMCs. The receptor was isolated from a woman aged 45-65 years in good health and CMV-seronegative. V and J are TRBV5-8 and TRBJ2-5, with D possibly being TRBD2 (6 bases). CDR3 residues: CASSLRVAGETQYF. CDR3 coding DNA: TGTGCCAGCAGCTTGAGGGTGGCGGGGGAGACCCAGTACTTC.